This T cell receptor (beta chain) was observed in a study of T cell responses to AZD1222 COVID-19 vaccine (dated by TCRdb to the early 2020s). Describing the broader study: TCR sequencing covered 230 or so trial participants: about 210 given two doses of AZD1222 and approximately 26 given two doses of MenACWY control vaccine. Trial participants were enrolled into age subgroups of 18-55, 56-69 and 70-plus years, which contained about 150, 28 and 57 TCR-sequenced participants, respectively.

From V the trimming removes 0 bases and from J it removes 4 bases, while the gene matches leave 4 bases of the junction unaccounted for. Based on the germline V gene (reference sequence), the CDR1 and CDR2 sequences are GTSNPN and SVGIG. Measured from the cysteine to the phenylalanine, the CDR3 is 16 residues long. Only CDR3 DNA remains: 48 bases, in frame from the first base. The CDR3 regions of human TCRbeta chains were subjected to immunosequencing. The authors' pipeline ran thus. Repertoire TCRs were checked for matches against a reference library of SARS-CoV-2-specific TCRs that had been generated using the MIRA antigen-specificity platform. Breadth was defined as the fraction of unique TCRs that were SARS-CoV-2-associated, and depth was defined as the fraction of total T cells that were SARS-CoV-2-associated. Using the MIRA data, every spike-specific TCR was mapped to the spike region that the TCR reacted to and assigned to either a CD4 or a CD8 class. Log10-transformed breadth and depth values were compared by one-way ANOVA with Sidak's multiple comparisons tests. Not all clones reach the TCRdb copy of this immuneACCESS table, which keeps in-frame sequences only. Checked studies attribute under half of the gap to unresolved V genes and leave the rest unexplained. V, J and clone size reflect that table, while D and trimming were determined from the DNA. This sample is represented by 140,000 or so clones; about 82% of them were singletons. The top ten constitute roughly 5.1% of the sample.

In the paper's terms, the time point label means: about 28 days (+/-7) after the second vaccine dose. AZD1222 recipients whose second dose came at about 4 weeks and those whose second dose came at about 12 weeks were combined into one group, since spike-specific TCR depth and breadth did not differ between the two schedules. Vaccinee samples were obtained from the UK trials COV001 and COV002, which included a single-blind randomized controlled phase 2/3 trial of AZD1222 (ChAdOx1 nCoV-19) in healthy adults. Trial participant PBMC samples were collected at day 0 and day 28 after the second dose for TCRbeta chain sequencing. Paper-wide results and their limitations: A significant rise in spike-specific TCR breadth and depth was observed after two AZD1222 doses relative to day 0 and relative to MenACWY recipients. Participants were mostly white British, with more females than males. The authors suggested clonal diversity may have been underestimated. The whole spike protein was spanned by vaccine-associated CD4 TCRs, and dominant responses were seen in regions 160-218 and 743-854. No day 14 peak-response samples were available, so repertoires were characterized only after the peak T cell response. Reportedly, almost half of the unique spike-specific TCRs recognized epitopes lying outside the regions that are mutated in the B.1.351 and B.1.1.7 variants. In the small 56-69-year group, the increase in depth fell short of significance, most likely because of low power. Conclusions about previously exposed vaccinees are limited because only a handful of AZD1222 recipients were SARS-CoV-2 seropositive at baseline.

Of note for this clone: The clone's antigen remains unknown. Per-base quality was not reported, and no clone a single base away is much larger than it.

Rearrangement joined TRBV30 to TRBJ1-5; 12 bases in the middle match TRBD1. The source was peripheral blood, collected 28 days after the second AZD1222 dose. This clonotype was obtained from an adult who received the AZD1222 COVID-19 vaccine. The DNA sequence is as follows: TGTGCCTGGAGTGTACGGGACAGGGGGCGGAATCAGCCCCAGCATTTT. It encodes CAWSVRDRGRNQPQHF.